The 27 T cell receptor beta chains below come from one sample, sequenced in a study of T cells in Graves' hyperthyroidism and ophthalmopathy. Using RNA transcripts as the source, TCR beta CDR3 regions were amplified. A set of HTBI primers served as the primers for a first-round RT-PCR of the TCR CDR3. In TCRdb, the multiplex PCR reads were re-called with MiXCR into one record per CDR3 protein. The sample has 500,000 to 650,000 distinct CDR3 sequences; 17% are singletons. Sequencing was carried out using blood. The receptor set was obtained from a woman between 18 and 29 years old with Graves' ophthalmopathy.

The gene calls are TRBV28 and TRBJ2-7, with D maybe TRBD2 (6 bases). CDR1 is MDHEN and CDR2 is SYDVKM in the germline V gene. CDR3 size: 12 residues. Trimming shortened V by 3 bases and J by 9 bases, and 12 bases separated the two germline ends. The CDR3 region is CASSFGEAGQYF. CDR3 in DNA: TGTGCCAGCAGTTTCGGGGAAGCGGGGCAGTACTTC.

Remarks on this clonotype: Relative to the germline gene, one junction end is altered; a read error may explain this. CDR3 region: CSARATSSGSSYNGQFF. The CDR3 region has the DNA TGCAGTGCTAGAGCAACCTCTAGCGGGAGCTCCTACAATGGGCAGTTCTTC. The chain carries TRBV20-1 and TRBJ2-1; 10 bases line up with TRBD2. CDR3 length equals 17 residues. Germline CDR1 and CDR2: DFQATT and SNEGSKA (reference sequence).

Ten or more counts support this clonotype. The chain links TRBV6-5 to TRBJ1-1; TRBD1 agrees at 8 bases. The CDR3 is made up of 16 amino acids. Per the germline V gene, CDR1 is MNHEY and CDR2 is SVGAGI. The V segment lost 0 bases and the J segment 5 bases; nucleotides outside the gene matches: 8. In DNA, the CDR3 is TGTGCCAGCAGTTACTCGAGGACAGGGCGGGGTACTGAAGCTTTCTTT. This gives the protein CASSYSRTGRGTEAFF.

This clonotype was detected many times. V gene TRBV28 combines with J gene TRBJ2-1; the match to TRBD2 covers 13 bases. V gave up 3 bases and J gave up 6 bases; unmatched junction bases: 8. The CDR3 length is 17 residues. The V gene's germline CDR1 is MDHEN and CDR2 SYDVKM. The CDR3 region is CASSFTSGGDPTNEQFF. For the CDR3, the DNA is TGTGCCAGCAGTTTTACTAGCGGGGGGGATCCTACCAATGAGCAGTTCTTC.

This clonotype was seen repeatedly, ten times or more. The chain has TRBV6-1 and TRBJ2-5; 8 bases match TRBD2. This CDR3 contains 14 residues. With V trimmed by 9 bases and J by 5 bases, 11 bases remained unmatched. CDR1 is MNHNS, CDR2 SASEGT, per germline. For the CDR3, the DNA is TGTGCCAGTAGTAGCGGGACGATCGGGGAGACCCAGTACTTC. Its translation is CASSSGTIGETQYF.

In this sample, this clonotype turned up many times. The genes are TRBV20-1 and TRBJ2-5, with D perhaps TRBD1 (5 bases). This CDR3 contains 16 residues. Germline values: CDR1 DFQATT, CDR2 SNEGSKA (reference sequence). V was shortened by 5 bases and J by 1 base, with 20 bases between the two germline ends. The DNA for the CDR3 is TGCAGTGCTGGGGCACTACCCGTTGCATCCCAAGAGACCCAGTACTTC. This translates into CSAGALPVASQETQYF.

This clonotype came up many times. V and J are TRBV29-1 and TRBJ2-7; the match to TRBD2 covers 14 bases. The V gene's germline CDR1 is SQVTM and CDR2 ANQGSEA. V trimming: 0 bases; J trimming: 3 bases; junction bases outside the gene matches: 4. The length of the CDR3 is 16 residues. The CDR3 DNA follows: TGCAGCGTTGAAGAAAGGGGACTAGCGGGAGACTACGAGCAGTACTTC. This sequence encodes CSVEERGLAGDYEQYF.

The chain employs TRBV30 and TRBJ2-3; 10 bases match TRBD2. The CDR3 loop spans 15 amino acids. Germline-derived CDR1 and CDR2 are GTSNPN and SVGIG (reference sequence). J lost 3 bases, V lost 1 base, and 4 bases had no gene match. CDR3 sequence (DNA): TGTGCCTGGAGTGGAAGTAGCGGGGGGACAGATACGCAGTATTTT. As protein: CAWSGSSGGTDTQYF.

The rearrangement uses TRBV25-1 and TRBJ2-2, with D tentatively TRBD2 (5 bases). The CDR3 is made up of 15 amino acids. Germline V CDR1 and CDR2: MGHDK, SYGVNS. V gave up 5 bases and J gave up 5 bases, with 15 bases separating them. The CDR3 reads CASSPRYGVTGELFF. The DNA of the CDR3 is TGTGCCAGCAGTCCTCGGTACGGGGTTACCGGGGAGCTGTTTTTT.

This clonotype was recorded at least ten times. The chain combines TRBV2 with TRBJ2-1; 8 bases line up with TRBD2. The CDR3 is made up of 15 amino acids. Germline CDR1 is SNHLY and CDR2 is FYNNEI. After removal of 6 bases from V and 4 bases from J, the junction contained 8 bases not matched to a gene. DNA for the CDR3: TGTGCCAGCAGCGTCTTAGCGGGGCCTTACAATGAGCAGTTCTTC. Translating it yields CASSVLAGPYNEQFF.

At least ten counts were recorded for this clonotype. The rearrangement links TRBV20-1 to TRBJ2-7, with D tentatively TRBD2 (6 bases). Germline-derived CDR1 and CDR2 are DFQATT and SNEGSKA (reference sequence). The CDR3 is made up of 13 amino acids. The V and J ends lost 8 bases and 2 bases respectively, with 16 bases between them. The CDR3 bases are TGCAGTCTCGAAGGAGGGGACCCCTACGAGCAGTACTTC. It specifies CSLEGGDPYEQYF.

The table lists this clonotype with many counts. The V and J genes are TRBV20-1 and TRBJ1-4; D unresolved. CDR1 DFQATT and CDR2 SNEGSKA come from the germline V gene (reference sequence). V lost 1 base, J lost 5 bases, and 11 bases lay in between. The CDR3 has 14 residues. CDR3 sequence (DNA): TGCAGTGCTAGAGTGGGGAATGGGAATGAAAAACTGTTTTTT. The encoded protein is CSARVGNGNEKLFF.

In its sample, this clonotype was seen a few times. V gene TRBV28 combines with J gene TRBJ1-5, with D unresolved. V lost 6 bases to trimming and J lost 0 bases, with 12 bases between them. Germline CDR1 and CDR2: MDHEN and SYDVKM. This CDR3 has 15 amino acids. The CDR3 bases are TGTGCCAGCAGGAGGGAACAGAGTAGCAATCAGCCCCAGCATTTT. Amino acid sequence: CASRREQSSNQPQHF.

The chain employs TRBV4-1 and TRBJ1-2; the D gene is possibly TRBD1 (5 bases). With 3 bases removed from V and 8 bases from J, the gap between germline ends came to 22 bases. The CDR3 has 16 amino acids. CDR1 and CDR2 (germline): MGHRA, YSYEKL. The CDR3 DNA follows: TGCGCCAGCAGCCAGGGGGAGGGCCGGCTAAGTATCGGCTACACCTTC. Translation: CASSQGEGRLSIGYTF.

The chain recombines TRBV27 with TRBJ2-5; no reliable D call. V shed 8 bases and J shed 5 bases, with 12 bases lying between them. From germline, CDR1 is MNHEY and CDR2 SMNVEV (reference sequence). This CDR3 is built from 12 residues. The CDR3 protein is CASGTGWETQYF. CDR3 nucleotides: TGTGCCAGCGGCACTGGGTGGGAGACCCAGTACTTC.

This clonotype was seen repeatedly, ten times or more. V usage is TRBV2 and J usage is TRBJ2-3, with TRBD1 identical over 9 bases. CDR3 length: 17 amino acids. The J segment lost 2 bases and the V segment lost 5 bases, leaving 11 bases of the junction unmatched. Per germline, CDR1 SNHLY and CDR2 FYNNEI. The CDR3 reads CASSTEQGAASTDTQYF. In DNA, the CDR3 is TGTGCCAGCAGTACTGAACAGGGGGCGGCTTCCACAGATACGCAGTATTTT.

This clonotype was observed at least ten times. The gene calls are TRBV15 and TRBJ2-3, with TRBD2 matching 7 bases. Germline lookup yields CDR1 LNHNV and CDR2 YYDKDF (reference sequence). This CDR3 spans 16 amino acids. J was trimmed by 1 base and V by 1 base; bases with no gene match: 5. CDR3 bases: TGTGCCACCAGCAGAGTGGTGGGGGGGGGCACAGATACGCAGTATTTT. Translating it yields CATSRVVGGGTDTQYF.

The chain employs TRBV4-1 and TRBJ1-2; no clear D. Germline V gene lookup returns CDR1 MGHRA and CDR2 YSYEKL. CDR3 size: 14 residues. V gave up 5 bases and J gave up 4 bases, with 14 bases separating them. CDR3 nucleotides: TGCGCCAGCAGCGGTCTTTTTGGGCCCTATGGCTACACCTTC. Residues: CASSGLFGPYGYTF.

This clonotype was detected ten times or more. This chain uses TRBV27 with TRBJ2-1, with 12 nucleotides matching TRBD2. This CDR3 comprises 17 residues. Germline CDR1 reads MNHEY; CDR2 reads SMNVEV (reference sequence). Trimming cost V 2 bases and J 7 bases; bases outside gene matches: 9. CDR3 bases: TGTGCCAGCAGTTTAGAGTCTAGCGGGAGGGTACGGAATGAGCAGTTCTTC. It yields the protein CASSLESSGRVRNEQFF.

This clonotype was found many times. The rearrangement uses TRBV3-1 and TRBJ2-4; no definite D call. The ends were cut back, 5 bases at V and 1 base at J, with 6 bases in the middle. The V gene's germline CDR1 is LGHDT and CDR2 YNNKEL (reference sequence). The CDR3 contains 13 residues. The DNA for the CDR3 is TGTGCCAGCAGCATAAGCGCCAAAAACATTCAGTACTTC. It codes for CASSISAKNIQYF. The variable domain in full, completed from reference TRBV3-1 and TRBJ2-4, reads DTAVSQTPKYLVTQMGNDKSIKCEQNLGHDTMYWYKQDSKKFLKIMFSYNNKELIINETVPNRFSPKSPDKAHLNLHINSLELGDSAVYFCASSISAKNIQYFGAGTRLSVL.

V is TRBV5-1 and J is TRBJ1-4; no clear D gene. Germline V gene data show CDR1 as SGHRS and CDR2 as YFSETQ. The CDR3 spans 14 residues. V was clipped by 4 bases and J by 6 bases, with 13 bases between them. The CDR3 loop reads CASSAGSGHEKLFF. In DNA, the CDR3 is TGCGCCAGCAGCGCCGGATCCGGGCATGAAAAACTGTTTTTT.

This clonotype is a singleton in its sample. This sequence may be a read error, since a much larger clone differs from it by one base. J is TRBJ2-7 and V is TRBV15; perhaps D is TRBD1 or TRBD2 (7 bases each). The CDR3 totals 15 residues. Trimming shortened V by 0 bases and J by 7 bases, and 16 bases separated the two germline ends. CDR1 is LNHNV and CDR2 is YYDKDF in the germline V gene (reference sequence). The CDR3 sequence: CATSRDGGRGREQYF. The CDR3 bases are TGTGCCACCAGCAGAGATGGTGGGAGGGGGCGGGAGCAGTACTTC.

This clonotype came up many times. This chain links TRBV28 with TRBJ2-7; 12 bases map to TRBD1. This CDR3 has 15 amino acids. CDR1 and CDR2 from the germline V gene are MDHEN and SYDVKM. V lost 3 bases and J lost 5; bases outside the gene matches: 5. The CDR3 spells CASSFPGQGADEQYF. The CDR3 nucleotides are TGTGCCAGCAGTTTCCCGGGACAGGGGGCCGACGAGCAGTACTTC.

This clonotype came up many times. The chain carries TRBV6-5 and TRBJ2-5; D not certain. This CDR3 has 12 amino acids. The germline CDR1 and CDR2 sequences are MNHEY and SVGAGI. Trimming removed 2 bases at V and 5 bases at J, with 6 bases between. CDR3 region: CASSYMLETQYF. In DNA, the CDR3 is TGTGCCAGCAGTTACATGCTGGAGACCCAGTACTTC.

This clonotype was seen ten or more times. CDR3 DNA sequence: TGCGCCAGCAGCTCCTGGGACCCTCGGGGGACCCAGTACTTC. Amino acids: CASSSWDPRGTQYF. This chain joins TRBV5-1 and TRBJ2-5; D is perhaps TRBD1 or TRBD2 (5 bases each). The CDR3 covers 14 residues. Germline CDR1 SGHRS, CDR2 YFSETQ. V shed 3 bases and J shed 7 bases, with 16 bases lying between them.

The CDR3 DNA is TGCAGTGCACTCCGACAGGACGTTTGGTACAATGAGCAGTTCTTC. As protein: CSALRQDVWYNEQFF. This chain links TRBV20-1 with TRBJ2-1; the D gene is possibly TRBD1 (6 bases). The CDR3 extends over 15 amino acids. CDR1 DFQATT and CDR2 SNEGSKA come from the germline V gene (reference sequence). The V end lost 6 bases, the J end lost 4 bases, and 19 bases lay between the germline ends.

This clonotype was counted at least ten times. The CDR3 here is CASSLGQDRYF. As DNA, the CDR3 is TGTGCCAGCAGTTTAGGCCAGGACAGATACTTC. The chain employs TRBV12-3 or TRBV12-4 and TRBJ2-5; a possible D gene is TRBD1 (6 bases). V was pared by 1 base and J by 14 bases, with 11 bases between. There are 11 residues in the CDR3.